A single sample is the source of the 7 T cell receptor beta chains below, sequenced in a study of blood T cell repertoires in COVID-19 (dated by TCRdb to about 2020). Receptor libraries were prepared by the immunoSEQ multiplex PCR assay. The immuneACCESS repertoire file appears here via TCRdb, limited to in-frame rearrangements. These files lack a portion of the clones; in checked studies, under half of the deficit traces to unresolved V genes, and the cause of the others is not known. Recorded for this sample are approximately 99,000 clones; roughly 88% of them occurred a single time. Around 2% of the sample is in the top ten clones. The sample comprised peripheral blood. Receptors were obtained from a man between 45 and 60 years old with COVID-19, enrolled during active disease.

This chain connects TRBV28 to TRBJ1-2; tentatively, D is TRBD1 (5 bases). Germline V CDR1 and CDR2: MDHEN, SYDVKM. The CDR3 is 11 residues long. The germline V and J ends were trimmed by 10 bases and 5 bases, with 11 bases remaining between them. Here the CDR3 DNA reads TGTGCCACCGGGGGGGAATATGGCTACACCTTC. Protein: CATGGEYGYTF.

This rearrangement joins TRBV27 to TRBJ2-1; D is ambiguous. This CDR3 region has 11 residues. Germline V gene lookup returns CDR1 MNHEY and CDR2 SMNVEV (reference sequence). Trimming shortened V by 8 bases and J by 5 bases, and 7 bases separated the two germline ends. This CDR3 reads CASGPDNEQFF. The CDR3 DNA is TGTGCCAGCGGCCCCGACAATGAGCAGTTCTTC.

The gene calls are TRBV27 and TRBJ1-1; D gene uncertain. The V end lost 3 bases, the J end lost 2 bases, and 13 bases lay between the germline ends. This CDR3 has 15 residues. The V gene's germline CDR1 is MNHEY and CDR2 SMNVEV (reference sequence). CDR3 loop: CASSFESGLNTEAFF. In DNA, the CDR3 is TGTGCCAGCAGTTTCGAGTCAGGCTTAAACACTGAAGCTTTCTTT.

This clone appeared a few times. This chain connects TRBV27 to TRBJ1-5; unclear D gene. Trimming removed 2 bases at V and 5 bases at J, with 7 bases between. The CDR3 sequence is 13 residues long. CDR1 and CDR2 from the germline V gene are MNHEY and SMNVEV (reference sequence). CDR3 in amino acids: CASSLTGYQPQHF. The CDR3 nucleotides read TGTGCCAGCAGTTTAACGGGATATCAGCCCCAGCATTTT.

The chain employs TRBV29-1 and TRBJ2-5, with D perhaps given as TRBD1 or TRBD2 (5 bases each). The CDR3 contains 13 residues. The V gene lost 7 bases and the J gene lost 2 bases, with 14 bases spanning the gap. Germline lookup yields CDR1 SQVTM and CDR2 ANQGSEA. The CDR3, as DNA: TGCAGCGCGGGGCTCGCGTGGCAAGAGACCCAGTACTTC. Its protein is CSAGLAWQETQYF.

The V gene is TRBV5-5, the J gene TRBJ1-5; unclear D gene. Per the germline V gene, CDR1 is SGHKS and CDR2 is YYEKEE (reference sequence). The V end lost 0 bases, the J end lost 6 bases, and 10 bases lay between the germline ends. This CDR3 has 14 amino acids. In nucleotides, the CDR3 is TGTGCCAGCAGCTTGGACGGGGTAAGTCAGCCCCAGCATTTT. As protein: CASSLDGVSQPQHF.

This chain connects TRBV10-3 to TRBJ1-3; 9 nucleotides line up with TRBD1. Unmatched junction bases numbered 8, after V lost 4 bases and J lost 1 base. CDR3 length: 17 residues. Germline V gene lookup returns CDR1 ENHRY and CDR2 SYGVKD. In nucleotides, the CDR3 is TGTGCCATCAGTGGGAACAGGGGGCCGAGATCTGGAAACACCATATATTTT. It is translated as CAISGNRGPRSGNTIYF.